The rows below give T cell receptor beta chains drawn from one sample of a study of shared clonotypes between healthy human individuals. Using immunoSEQ multiplex PCR, the repertoire was profiled, and TCRdb retains in-frame clones only, with some absent. The table includes more than 900,000 clones, 75% to 80% detected once. Sequencing input: memory CD4+ T cells from PBMCs. These TCRs come from a man younger than 35 in good health. Some clones in this sample may be carry-over from other donors' samples. Both conserved end residues are part of each CDR3. The order of the fields is J gene, D gene, clone size, V gene, CDR3 protein, CDR3 DNA. The D gene is left open where the match is weak. Some rows have no size entry. The others give once, few or many, or a class for an expanded clone.

J: TRBJ1-4; D: -; size: -; V: TRBV7-9; CDR3: CASSPTGPNEKLFF; DNA: TGTGCCAGCAGCCCAACAGGCCCTAATGAAAAACTGTTTTTT
J: TRBJ2-5; D: TRBD1; size: many; V: TRBV2; CDR3: CASIGDRGETQYF; DNA: TGTGCCAGCATTGGGGACAGGGGAGAGACCCAGTACTTC
J: TRBJ2-5; D: -; size: once; V: TRBV25-1; CDR3: CASSEFGGAQYF; DNA: TGTGCCAGCAGTGAATTTGGGGGAGCCCAGTACTTC
J: TRBJ1-5; D: TRBD1; size: -; V: TRBV18; CDR3: CASSSGGYQPQHF; DNA: TGTGCCAGCTCATCAGGGGGTTATCAGCCCCAGCATTTT
J: TRBJ1-2; D: TRBD1; size: -; V: TRBV6-5; CDR3: CASRKGQGGYGYTF; DNA: TGTGCCAGCAGAAAGGGACAGGGGGGCTATGGCTACACCTTC
J: TRBJ1-3; D: -; size: many; V: TRBV4-1; CDR3: CASSQSDTSRVSGNTIYF; DNA: TGCGCCAGCAGCCAAAGTGATACCTCGAGGGTCTCTGGAAACACCATATATTTT
J: TRBJ2-1; D: -; size: -; V: TRBV5-4; CDR3: CASSPQKGGPYNEQFF; DNA: TGTGCCAGCAGCCCCCAGAAAGGAGGTCCCTACAATGAGCAGTTCTTC
J: TRBJ1-5; D: TRBD1; size: -; V: TRBV4-1; CDR3: CASSQQTGDNQPQHF; DNA: TGCGCCAGCAGCCAACAGACAGGGGACAATCAGCCCCAGCATTTT
J: TRBJ2-1; D: TRBD2; size: few; V: TRBV28; CDR3: CASSSHSGSGNEQFF; DNA: TGTGCCAGCAGTTCCCATAGCGGGAGTGGCAATGAGCAGTTCTTC
J: TRBJ2-3; D: TRBD1; size: once; V: TRBV6-6; CDR3: CASSWSGTVSTDTQYF; DNA: TGTGCCAGCAGTTGGAGTGGGACAGTAAGCACAGATACGCAGTATTTT
J: TRBJ2-2; D: -; size: -; V: TRBV15; CDR3: CATSGYGQLTGELFF; DNA: TGTGCCACCAGCGGATACGGACAGCTCACCGGGGAGCTGTTTTTT
J: TRBJ1-1; D: -; size: -; V: TRBV18; CDR3: CASSVGTPNTEAFF; DNA: TGTGCCAGCTCAGTAGGGACTCCGAACACTGAAGCTTTCTTT
J: TRBJ2-7; D: -; size: -; V: TRBV7-2; CDR3: CASSLKSNVGISYEQYF; DNA: TGTGCCAGCAGCTTAAAGTCTAACGTGGGTATCTCCTACGAGCAGTACTTC
J: TRBJ1-2; D: -; size: many; V: TRBV28; CDR3: CASSLISYGYTF; DNA: TGTGCCAGCAGTTTAATCTCCTATGGCTACACCTTC
J: TRBJ2-7; D: TRBD2; size: -; V: TRBV14; CDR3: CASSYVKGGTSGYEQYF; DNA: TGTGCCAGCAGCTACGTCAAGGGCGGGACTAGCGGTTACGAGCAGTACTTC
J: TRBJ2-5; D: TRBD2; size: -; V: TRBV29-1; CDR3: CSVARSSGFQETQYF; DNA: TGCAGCGTTGCAAGGTCTAGCGGTTTCCAAGAGACCCAGTACTTC
J: TRBJ1-2; D: TRBD1; size: -; V: TRBV6-5; CDR3: CASSPTGTNYGYTF; DNA: TGTGCCAGCAGTCCGACAGGGACTAACTATGGCTACACCTTC
J: TRBJ2-3; D: -; size: -; V: TRBV27; CDR3: CASSPHRTNGDTQYF; DNA: TGTGCCAGCAGTCCCCACCGGACTAACGGAGATACGCAGTATTTT
J: TRBJ1-1; D: TRBD1; size: -; V: TRBV4-1; CDR3: CASSQGTRGLYTEAFF; DNA: TGCGCCAGCAGCCAAGGGACGAGGGGGCTTTACACTGAAGCTTTCTTT
J: TRBJ2-5; D: -; size: many; V: TRBV28; CDR3: CASSPGLWKETQYF; DNA: TGTGCCAGCAGTCCGGGACTTTGGAAAGAGACCCAGTACTTC
J: TRBJ1-2; D: -; size: -; V: TRBV2; CDR3: CASSTGVGYGYTF; DNA: TGTGCCAGCTCGACGGGGGTTGGATATGGCTACACCTTC
J: TRBJ1-1; D: TRBD1; size: -; V: TRBV5-4; CDR3: CASSLTGQGVNTEAFF; DNA: TGTGCCAGCAGCTTAACGGGACAGGGGGTGAACACTGAAGCTTTCTTT
J: TRBJ1-5; D: -; size: -; V: TRBV15; CDR3: CATSREEGFQPQHF; DNA: TGTGCCACCAGCAGAGAGGAAGGGTTTCAGCCCCAGCATTTT
J: TRBJ2-7; D: -; size: once; V: TRBV28; CDR3: CASSEGDGYEQYF; DNA: TGTGCCAGCAGTGAGGGGGACGGCTACGAGCAGTACTTC
J: TRBJ1-2; D: TRBD1; size: -; V: TRBV18; CDR3: CASSRLGQVANYGYTF; DNA: TGTGCCAGCTCACGACTAGGACAGGTCGCTAACTATGGCTACACCTTC
J: TRBJ2-2; D: TRBD1; size: -; V: TRBV11-3; CDR3: CASSLGLTGLDTGELFF; DNA: TGTGCCAGCAGCTTAGGCCTGACAGGGTTGGACACCGGGGAGCTGTTTTTT
J: TRBJ1-3; D: -; size: few; V: TRBV6-1; CDR3: CASSEWGASGNTIYF; DNA: TGTGCCAGCAGTGAATGGGGAGCGTCTGGAAACACCATATATTTT
J: TRBJ2-7; D: -; size: -; V: TRBV30; CDR3: CAGQRSSYEQYF; DNA: TGTGCCGGCCAGCGGAGCTCCTACGAGCAGTACTTC
J: TRBJ2-5; D: TRBD2; size: -; V: TRBV30; CDR3: CAWTWGGTQYF; DNA: TGTGCCTGGACTTGGGGGGGGACCCAGTACTTC
J: TRBJ2-1; D: -; size: -; V: TRBV4-2; CDR3: CASSQDLTDSYNEQFF; DNA: TGTGCCAGCAGCCAAGATCTTACGGACTCCTACAATGAGCAGTTCTTC
J: TRBJ1-3; D: -; size: once; V: TRBV6-6; CDR3: CASRESATGNTIYF; DNA: TGTGCCAGCAGGGAATCAGCCACTGGAAACACCATATATTTT
J: TRBJ2-7; D: TRBD2; size: -; V: TRBV6-5; CDR3: CASSDSGRAHEQYF; DNA: TGTGCCAGCAGTGATAGCGGGAGGGCCCACGAGCAGTACTTC
J: TRBJ1-1; D: TRBD1; size: -; V: TRBV4-3; CDR3: CASSHTGGGTEAFF; DNA: TGCGCCAGCAGCCACACAGGGGGGGGCACTGAAGCTTTCTTT
J: TRBJ2-2; D: TRBD2; size: once; V: TRBV13; CDR3: CASSSGTIRELFF; DNA: TGTGCCAGCAGCTCGGGGACTATCCGGGAGCTGTTTTTT
J: TRBJ2-1; D: -; size: many; V: TRBV2; CDR3: CASSDERRVVNEQFF; DNA: TGTGCCAGCAGTGACGAACGCAGGGTGGTGAATGAGCAGTTCTTC
J: TRBJ2-2; D: -; size: -; V: TRBV7-2; CDR3: CASSLALAASANTGELFF; DNA: TGTGCCAGCAGCTTAGCGCTCGCGGCCAGCGCAAACACCGGGGAGCTGTTTTTT
J: TRBJ2-5; D: TRBD1; size: -; V: TRBV2; CDR3: CASRSGQGQETQYF; DNA: TGTGCCAGCAGGTCGGGACAGGGCCAAGAGACCCAGTACTTC
J: TRBJ2-5; D: -; size: few; V: TRBV28; CDR3: CASSFDLGSNTLQETQYF; DNA: TGTGCCAGCAGTTTTGACCTGGGGTCTAACACCCTCCAAGAGACCCAGTACTTC
J: TRBJ2-3; D: -; size: -; V: TRBV28; CDR3: CASSLSGGYTQYF; DNA: TGTGCCAGCAGTTTATCCGGGGGCTATACGCAGTATTTT
J: TRBJ2-2; D: -; size: -; V: TRBV27; CDR3: CASSLFATVTGELFF; DNA: TGTGCCAGCAGTTTATTCGCGACAGTGACCGGGGAGCTGTTTTTT
J: TRBJ2-3; D: -; size: -; V: TRBV29-1; CDR3: CSVEGDTSLGGRTDTQYF; DNA: TGCAGCGTTGAAGGAGACACCTCGTTGGGGGGGCGCACAGATACGCAGTATTTT
J: TRBJ2-5; D: TRBD1; size: -; V: TRBV7-9; CDR3: CASSLRAGGGRWETQYF; DNA: TGTGCCAGCAGCTTAAGGGCAGGGGGCGGGCGATGGGAGACCCAGTACTTC